This T cell receptor beta chain came from a study of blood T cell repertoires in COVID-19. Study-wide background: Sample material is recorded as cDNA or gDNA derived from T cells, B-cell-depleted T cells, or PBMCs.

Repertoires were generated with immunoSEQ multiplex PCR, while TCRdb's copy carries only in-frame clones and drops some. The sample shows about 160,000 clones, about 85% of them seen only once. The CDR3 extends over 12 amino acids. Germline CDR1 ENHRY, CDR2 SYGVKD. Trimming shortened V by 4 bases and J by 8 bases, and 10 bases separated the two germline ends. The chain uses TRBV10-3 and TRBJ2-3, with D unclear. The sample was peripheral blood. This sequence was found in a man aged 35-49 years with acute or convalescent COVID-19. CDR3 nucleotides: TGTGCCATCAGTGCCCCCGGTAGTACGCAGTATTTT. Amino acid sequence: CAISAPGSTQYF.